Below, 4 T cell receptor beta chains from the same sample are listed, as sequenced in a study of cytomegalovirus exposure and HLA in healthy donors. 60 Vbeta and 13 Jbeta primers were used in PCR. Profiled with immunoSEQ multiplex PCR; TCRdb holds only in-frame clones, not every one. There are around 150,000 clones in the sample; approximately 80% occur only once, and 5.5% to 8% lies in the top ten. Sample: PBMCs. These receptors were obtained from a woman in her twenties or thirties in good health and CMV-seropositive.

V is TRBV5-1 and J is TRBJ2-7, with 11 bases lining up with TRBD1. The length of the CDR3 is 13 residues. V shed 7 bases, J shed 6 bases, and the junction held 6 bases outside the gene matches. Germline CDR1 and CDR2: SGHRS and YFSETQ. The CDR3 is CASVQGQGGEQYF. In DNA, the CDR3 is TGCGCCAGCGTCCAGGGACAGGGGGGCGAGCAGTACTTC.

CDR3 in amino acids: CASSHPAGGANTGELFF. The CDR3 nucleotides are TGCGCCAGCAGCCACCCCGCGGGGGGGGCCAACACCGGGGAGCTGTTTTTT. The V and J genes are TRBV4-3 and TRBJ2-2; 9 bases map to TRBD2. The V segment lost 3 bases and the J segment 2 bases; nucleotides outside the gene matches: 7. The CDR3 loop spans 17 amino acids. CDR1 and CDR2 from the germline V gene are LGHNA and YSLEER.

The table lists this clone with a few counts. This chain links TRBV13 with TRBJ2-1; 8 bases fit TRBD2. The CDR3 is made up of 14 amino acids. CDR1 PRHDT and CDR2 FYEKMQ come from the germline V gene (reference sequence). V lost 5 bases, J lost 5 bases, and 5 bases stayed unmatched. The CDR3 region is CASSHGGAHNEQFF. The CDR3 nucleotides read TGTGCCAGCAGCCACGGGGGGGCCCACAATGAGCAGTTCTTC.

The gene calls are TRBV5-6 and TRBJ2-7; TRBD1 might be the D (5 bases). The germline CDR1 and CDR2 sequences are SGHDT and YYEEEE. V was trimmed by 0 bases and J by 4 bases, leaving 11 bases between them. This CDR3 is built from 14 residues. DNA for the CDR3: TGTGCCAGCAGCTTGGTCCCAGGGAAGTACGAGCAGTACTTC. Protein sequence: CASSLVPGKYEQYF.